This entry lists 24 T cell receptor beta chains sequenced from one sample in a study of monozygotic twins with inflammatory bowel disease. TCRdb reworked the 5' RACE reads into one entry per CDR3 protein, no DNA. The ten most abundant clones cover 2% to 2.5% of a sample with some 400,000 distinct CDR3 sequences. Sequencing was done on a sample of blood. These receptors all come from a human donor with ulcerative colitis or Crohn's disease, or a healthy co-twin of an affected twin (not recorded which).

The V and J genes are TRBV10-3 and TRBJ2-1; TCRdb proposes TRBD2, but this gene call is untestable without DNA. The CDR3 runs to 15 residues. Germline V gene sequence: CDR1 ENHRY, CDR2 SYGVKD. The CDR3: CAISNIAGVGDEQFF.

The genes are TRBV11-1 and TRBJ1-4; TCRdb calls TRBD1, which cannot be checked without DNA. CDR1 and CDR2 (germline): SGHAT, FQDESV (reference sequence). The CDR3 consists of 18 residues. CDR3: CASSPPDREKASNEKLFF.

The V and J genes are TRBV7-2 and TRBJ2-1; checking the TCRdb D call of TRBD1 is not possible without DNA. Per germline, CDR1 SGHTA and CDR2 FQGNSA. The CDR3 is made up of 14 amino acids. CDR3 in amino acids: CASSLRSGDNEQFF.

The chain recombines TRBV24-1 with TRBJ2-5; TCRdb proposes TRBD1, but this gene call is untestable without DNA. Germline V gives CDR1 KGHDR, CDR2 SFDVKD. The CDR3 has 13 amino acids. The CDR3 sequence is CATSDTRWETQYF.

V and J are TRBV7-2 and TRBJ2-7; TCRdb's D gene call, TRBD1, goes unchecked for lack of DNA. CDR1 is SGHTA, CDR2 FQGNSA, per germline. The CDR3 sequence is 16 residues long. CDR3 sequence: CASSLLGTDSQYEQYF. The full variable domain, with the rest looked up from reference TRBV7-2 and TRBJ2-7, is GAGVSQSPSNKVTEKGKDVELRCDPISGHTALYWYRQSLGQGLEFLIYFQGNSAPDKSGLPSDRFSAERTGGSVSTLTIQRTQQEDSAVYLCASSLLGTDSQYEQYFGPGTRLTVT.

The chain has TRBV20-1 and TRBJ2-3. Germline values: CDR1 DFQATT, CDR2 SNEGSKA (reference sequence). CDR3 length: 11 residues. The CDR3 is CSASLGDTQYF.

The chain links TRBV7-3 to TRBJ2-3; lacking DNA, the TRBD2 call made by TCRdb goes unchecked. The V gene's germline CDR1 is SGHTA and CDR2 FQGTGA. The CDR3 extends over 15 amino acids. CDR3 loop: CASSLSPSGADTQYF.

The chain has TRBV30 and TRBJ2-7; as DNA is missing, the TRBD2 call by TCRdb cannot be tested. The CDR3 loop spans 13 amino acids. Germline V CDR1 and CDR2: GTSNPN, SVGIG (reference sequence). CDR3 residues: CAWSEGYSYEQYF.

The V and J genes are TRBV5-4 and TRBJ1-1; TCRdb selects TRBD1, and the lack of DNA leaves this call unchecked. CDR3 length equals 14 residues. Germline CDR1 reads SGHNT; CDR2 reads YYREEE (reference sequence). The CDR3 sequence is CASSFQTENTEAFF.

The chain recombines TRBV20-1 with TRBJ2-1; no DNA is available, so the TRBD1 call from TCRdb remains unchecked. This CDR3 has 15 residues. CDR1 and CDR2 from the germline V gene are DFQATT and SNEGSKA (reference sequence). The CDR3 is CSARGEEGGDNEQFF.

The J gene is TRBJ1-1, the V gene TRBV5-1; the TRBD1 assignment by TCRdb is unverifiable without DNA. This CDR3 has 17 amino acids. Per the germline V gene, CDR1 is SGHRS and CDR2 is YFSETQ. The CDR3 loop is CASSPRTGGPTDTEAFF.

The CDR3 reads CASSPAEGNTEAFF. The chain recombines TRBV7-9 with TRBJ1-1. This CDR3 is 14 amino acids long. Germline CDR1 SEHNR, CDR2 FQNEAQ (reference sequence).

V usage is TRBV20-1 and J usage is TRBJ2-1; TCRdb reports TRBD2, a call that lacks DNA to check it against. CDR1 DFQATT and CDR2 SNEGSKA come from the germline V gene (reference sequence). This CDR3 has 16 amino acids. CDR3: CSASAPTSGSLNEQFF.

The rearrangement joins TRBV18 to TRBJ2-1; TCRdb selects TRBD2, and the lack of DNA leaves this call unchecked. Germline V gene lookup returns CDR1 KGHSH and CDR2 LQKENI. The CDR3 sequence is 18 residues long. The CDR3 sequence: CASSPTSGGKSSYNEQFF.

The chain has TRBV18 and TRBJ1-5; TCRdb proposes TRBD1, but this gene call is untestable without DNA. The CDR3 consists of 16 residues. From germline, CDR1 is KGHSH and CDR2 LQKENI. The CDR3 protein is CASSPNPGGTDQPQHF.

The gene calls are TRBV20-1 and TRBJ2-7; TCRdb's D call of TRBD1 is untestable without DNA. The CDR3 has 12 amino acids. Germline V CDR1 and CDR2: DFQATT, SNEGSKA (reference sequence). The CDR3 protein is CSATGTPYEQYF.

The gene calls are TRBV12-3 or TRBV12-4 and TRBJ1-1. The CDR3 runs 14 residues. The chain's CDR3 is CASTIGLMNTEAFF.

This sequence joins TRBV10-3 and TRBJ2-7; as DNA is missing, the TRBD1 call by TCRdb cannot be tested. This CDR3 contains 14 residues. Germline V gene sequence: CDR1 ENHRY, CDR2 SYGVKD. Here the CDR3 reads CAISESIFGQGQYF.

The CDR3 protein is CSVFGGGTYNEQFF. The chain joins TRBV20-1 to TRBJ2-1. CDR3 length equals 14 residues. The V gene's germline CDR1 is DFQATT and CDR2 SNEGSKA (reference sequence).

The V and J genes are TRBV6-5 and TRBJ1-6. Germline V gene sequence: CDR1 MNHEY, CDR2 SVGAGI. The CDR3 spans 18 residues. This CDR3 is CASSYFSNRGTYNSPLHF.

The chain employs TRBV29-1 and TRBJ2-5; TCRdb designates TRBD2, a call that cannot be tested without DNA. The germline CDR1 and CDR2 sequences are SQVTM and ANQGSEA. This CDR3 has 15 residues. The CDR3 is CSVTLGLAGMETQYF.

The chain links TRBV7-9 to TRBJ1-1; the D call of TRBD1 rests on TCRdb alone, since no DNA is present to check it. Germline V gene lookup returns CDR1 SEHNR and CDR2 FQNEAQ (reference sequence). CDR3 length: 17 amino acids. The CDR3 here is CASRHLPGQGMSTEAFF.

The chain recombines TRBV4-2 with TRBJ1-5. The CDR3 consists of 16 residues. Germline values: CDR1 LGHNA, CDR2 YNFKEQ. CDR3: CASSQDLAREDQPQHF.

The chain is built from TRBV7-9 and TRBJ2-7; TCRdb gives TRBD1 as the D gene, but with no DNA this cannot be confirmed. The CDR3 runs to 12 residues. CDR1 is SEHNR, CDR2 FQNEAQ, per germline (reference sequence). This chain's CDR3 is CASSLDVGGADF. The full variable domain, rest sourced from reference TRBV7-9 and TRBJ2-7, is DTGVSQNPRHKITKRGQNVTFRCDPISEHNRLYWYRQTLGQGPEFLTYFQNEAQLEKSRLLSDRFSAERPKGSFSTLEIQRTEQGDSAMYLCASSLDVGGADFGPGTRLTVT.